Below, 10 T cell receptor beta chains from the same sample are listed, as sequenced in a study of breast tumors, draining lymph nodes, adjacent tissues. TCRdb reprocessed the multiplex PCR reads with MiXCR, giving one entry per CDR3 protein. This table holds around 70,000 distinct CDR3 sequences, about 40% found once. Sequenced material: breast tumor tissue. The receptors were sampled from a female donor with breast cancer. Some clones in this sample may be carry-over from other donors' samples.

The chain carries TRBV5-1 and TRBJ2-6, with D perhaps TRBD2 (5 bases). There are 14 residues in the CDR3. Trimming pared 2 bases from V and 4 bases from J, leaving 7 bases between. Germline CDR1 SGHRS, CDR2 YFSETQ. CDR3 nucleotides: TGCGCCAGCAGCTTACCTAGCGGGGCCAACGTCCTGACTTTC. This sequence encodes CASSLPSGANVLTF.

The chain joins TRBV20-1 to TRBJ2-1; tentatively, D is TRBD2 (6 bases). The V end lost 2 bases, the J end lost 12 bases, and 14 bases lay between the germline ends. Germline V gives CDR1 DFQATT, CDR2 SNEGSKA (reference sequence). This CDR3 comprises 12 residues. In nucleotides, the CDR3 is TGCAGTGCTAGAACTGGGGACTCGGGGCAGTTCTTC. Its protein product is CSARTGDSGQFF.

This clonotype was counted ten times or more. The rearrangement joins TRBV6-4 to TRBJ1-5; TRBD1 aligns across 8 bases. This CDR3 has 17 residues. V shed 2 bases and J 7 bases; nucleotides not matched to a gene: 13. Per the germline V gene, CDR1 is MRHNA and CDR2 is SNTAGT. This CDR3 reads CASSDPQGDRRRQPQHF. DNA of the CDR3: TGTGCCAGCAGTGACCCGCAGGGGGACAGGCGGCGGCAGCCCCAGCATTTT.

The V gene is TRBV5-5, the J gene TRBJ2-7, with D tentatively TRBD1 or TRBD2 (5 bases each). Trimming shortened V by 3 bases and J by 2 bases, and 12 bases separated the two germline ends. This CDR3 is 14 amino acids long. The germline V gene encodes CDR1 SGHKS and CDR2 YYEKEE (reference sequence). CDR3 DNA sequence: TGTGCCAGCAGCTCCCGGGGCACGGCCTACGAGCAGTACTTC. Translated, it gives CASSSRGTAYEQYF.

A word on this clonotype: The missing conserved phenylalanine or tryptophan at the end of this CDR3 makes a read error likely. This sequence joins TRBV15 and TRBJ2-5; tentative D call: TRBD1 (5 bases). The ends were cut back, 6 bases at V and 5 bases at J, with 19 bases in the middle. The CDR3 is made up of 15 amino acids. Germline V gives CDR1 LNHNV, CDR2 YYDKDF (reference sequence). The CDR3 nucleotides read TGTGCCACCAGTTTCCGGGTTCAGGGTCATGAGACCCAGTACCTC. It yields the protein CATSFRVQGHETQYL.

This clonotype showed up many times. CDR3 sequence reads: CASSYLWGDTGELFF. The DNA of the CDR3 is TGTGCCAGCAGCTATCTCTGGGGGGACACCGGGGAGCTGTTTTTT. The chain joins TRBV5-4 to TRBJ2-2; perhaps TRBD2 as D (6 bases). V was cut by 3 bases and J by 3 bases, with 12 bases left in between. Germline-derived CDR1 and CDR2 are SGHNT and YYREEE (reference sequence). This CDR3 comprises 15 residues.

This clonotype was counted only a few times. The V gene is TRBV6-5, the J gene TRBJ2-1, with TRBD2 matching over 8 bases. CDR3 size: 15 residues. Unmatched junction bases numbered 7, after V lost 5 bases and J lost 4 bases. Germline values: CDR1 MNHEY, CDR2 SVGAGI. CDR3 sequence (DNA): TGTGCCAGCAGTCACCGGGCTAGCGGGTACAATGAGCAGTTCTTC. Protein product: CASSHRASGYNEQFF.

This clonotype was observed at least ten times. The chain couples TRBV11-2 to TRBJ1-4, with 8 bases identical to TRBD1. V gave up 4 bases and J gave up 1 base; unmatched junction bases: 5. The CDR3 length is 16 residues. The germline V gene has CDR1 SGHAT and CDR2 FQNNGV. The chain's CDR3 is CASSYRTGRTNEKLFF. The CDR3 nucleotides read TGTGCCAGCAGCTATAGGACAGGGCGAACTAATGAAAAACTGTTTTTT.

In the case of this clonotype: The germline gene is not matched at one end of the junction; a read error may be the cause. V usage is TRBV24-1 and J usage is TRBJ2-1; TRBD2 matches at 13 bases. The CDR3 is 18 amino acids. Looked up from germline, CDR1 is KGHDR and CDR2 is SFDVKD. CDR3 coding DNA: TGTGCCATCAGTGAGCGGACTAGCGGGGGCTCTGCGTACAATGAGCAGTTCTTC. This gives the protein CAISERTSGGSAYNEQFF.

This clonotype was observed at least ten times. A read error may produce the germline difference seen at one junction end. The chain joins TRBV4-2 to TRBJ2-1; D is perhaps TRBD1 (5 bases). Germline lookup yields CDR1 LGHNA and CDR2 YNFKEQ. The CDR3 contains 17 residues. The CDR3 spells CASSPTAGKLTMRRLIF. In nucleotides, the CDR3 is TGTGCCAGCAGCCCAACCGCAGGGAAACTTACAATGAGGCGCTTGATCTTC.